Detailed here is one T cell receptor beta chain. This record comes from a study of technical replicates of blood from several donors. Libraries were prepared by immunoSEQ multiplex PCR; TCRdb keeps only in-frame clonotypes and omits some of them. The top ten clones hold approximately 0.27% of a sample with roughly 82,000 clones, 85% to 95% of them seen once. This TCR came from a human donor in good health. The sequenced material came from T cells isolated from PBMCs.

The CDR3 loop reads CSVEAGRESGELFF. CDR3 DNA: TGCAGCGTTGAGGCAGGGAGGGAGTCCGGGGAGCTGTTTTTT. This chain joins TRBV29-1 and TRBJ2-2; TRBD2 agrees at 7 bases. The CDR3 has 14 amino acids. The germline CDR1 and CDR2 sequences are SQVTM and ANQGSEA. J gave up 6 bases and V 3 bases, and 7 bases lay outside the gene matches.